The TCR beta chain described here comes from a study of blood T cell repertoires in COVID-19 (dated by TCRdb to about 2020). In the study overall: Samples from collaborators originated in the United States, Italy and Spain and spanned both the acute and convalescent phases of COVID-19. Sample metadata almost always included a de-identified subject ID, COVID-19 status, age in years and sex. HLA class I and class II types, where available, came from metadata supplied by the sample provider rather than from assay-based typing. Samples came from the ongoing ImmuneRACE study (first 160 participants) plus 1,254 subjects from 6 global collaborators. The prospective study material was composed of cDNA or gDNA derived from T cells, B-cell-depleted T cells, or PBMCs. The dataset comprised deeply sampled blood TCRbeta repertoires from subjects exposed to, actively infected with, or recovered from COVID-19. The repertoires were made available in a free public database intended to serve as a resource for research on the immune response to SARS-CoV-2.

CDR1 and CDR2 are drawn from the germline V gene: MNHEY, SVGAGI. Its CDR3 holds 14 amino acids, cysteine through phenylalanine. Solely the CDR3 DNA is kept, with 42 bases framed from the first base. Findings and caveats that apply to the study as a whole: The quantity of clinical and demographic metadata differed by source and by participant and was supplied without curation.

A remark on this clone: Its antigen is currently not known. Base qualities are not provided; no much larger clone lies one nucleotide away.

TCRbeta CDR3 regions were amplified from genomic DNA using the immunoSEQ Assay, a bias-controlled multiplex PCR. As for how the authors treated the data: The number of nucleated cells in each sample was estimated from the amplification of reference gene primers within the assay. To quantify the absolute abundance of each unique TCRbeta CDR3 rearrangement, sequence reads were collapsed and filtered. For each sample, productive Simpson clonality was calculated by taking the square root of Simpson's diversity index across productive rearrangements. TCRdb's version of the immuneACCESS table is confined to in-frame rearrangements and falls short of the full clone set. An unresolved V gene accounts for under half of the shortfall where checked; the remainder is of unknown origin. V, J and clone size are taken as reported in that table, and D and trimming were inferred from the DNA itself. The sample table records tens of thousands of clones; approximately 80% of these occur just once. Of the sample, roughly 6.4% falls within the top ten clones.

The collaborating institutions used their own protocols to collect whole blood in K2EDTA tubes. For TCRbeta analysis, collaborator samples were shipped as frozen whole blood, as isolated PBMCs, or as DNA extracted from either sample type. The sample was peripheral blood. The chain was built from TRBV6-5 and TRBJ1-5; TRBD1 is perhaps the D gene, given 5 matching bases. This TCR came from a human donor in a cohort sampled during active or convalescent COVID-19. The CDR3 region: CASNRGHSNQPQHF. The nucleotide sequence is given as TGTGCGAGTAACCGAGGACATAGCAATCAGCCCCAGCATTTT.